Following are 27 T cell receptor beta chains from one sample sequenced in a study of PD-1 blockade in classical Hodgkin lymphoma. All trial patients relapsed after autologous stem cell transplantation. Assay used: immunoSEQ multiplex PCR; TCRdb lists only in-frame clones, some missing. The table shows 20,000 to 30,000 clones, with around three quarters occurring only once. The source was peripheral blood mononuclear cells (PBMCs), collected before the second cycle of nivolumab. The origin of the receptors is a human donor with classical Hodgkin lymphoma.

This clone was seen just once. The CDR3 protein is CASSDSGTADQYF. The CDR3 coding sequence is TGTGCCAGCAGTGACTCCGGGACAGCAGACCAGTACTTC. V gene TRBV28 combines with J gene TRBJ2-7; TRBD1 aligns across 7 bases. Germline values: CDR1 MDHEN, CDR2 SYDVKM. This CDR3 has 13 amino acids. Trimming took 5 bases from V and 10 from J; bases not matched to a gene: 11. Looking up the rest from reference TRBV28 and TRBJ2-7 gives the full variable domain: DVKVTQSSRYLVKRTGEKVFLECVQDMDHENMFWYRQDPGLGLRLIYFSYDVKMKEKGDIPEGYSVSREKKERFSLILESASTNQTSMYLCASSDSGTADQYFGPGTRLTVT.

CDR3 in DNA: TGCAGCGTTGAATCAAACCCAGGAGTTGAGCAGTTCTTC. Protein product: CSVESNPGVEQFF. The chain carries TRBV29-1 and TRBJ2-1; D remains unclear. The CDR3 is 13 amino acids. The V end lost 2 bases, the J end lost 9 bases, and 14 bases lay between the germline ends. Germline-derived CDR1 and CDR2 are SQVTM and ANQGSEA.

In nucleotides, the CDR3 is TGTGCCAGCAGCCCTACCCCAAACTCCTACAATGAGCAGTTCTTC. It yields the protein CASSPTPNSYNEQFF. This chain links TRBV7-2 with TRBJ2-1; no clear D. This CDR3 has 15 residues. With 5 bases removed from V and 0 bases from J, the gap between germline ends came to 11 bases. Germline CDR1 SGHTA, CDR2 FQGNSA.

The gene calls are TRBV10-3 and TRBJ2-2; possible D gene TRBD2, 5 bases. V was trimmed by 7 bases and J by 2 bases, leaving 11 bases between them. Germline CDR1 and CDR2: ENHRY and SYGVKD. The CDR3 runs 14 residues. CDR3 sequence reads: CAITEGANTGELFF. The CDR3 coding sequence is TGTGCCATCACCGAGGGAGCAAACACCGGGGAGCTGTTTTTT.

The V call is TRBV5-1, the J call TRBJ2-5; 8 bases match TRBD1. CDR1 and CDR2 (germline): SGHRS, YFSETQ. V shed 2 bases, J shed 1 base, and the junction held 1 base outside the gene matches. This CDR3 comprises 14 residues. The CDR3 DNA sequence: TGCGCCAGCAGCTTAGGGACAGGCCAAGAGACCCAGTACTTC. It specifies CASSLGTGQETQYF. Full variable domain (missing parts from reference TRBV5-1 and TRBJ2-5): KAGVTQTPRYLIKTRGQQVTLSCSPISGHRSVSWYQQTPGQGLQFLFEYFSETQRNKGNFPGRFSGRQFSNSRSEMNVSTLELGDSALYLCASSLGTGQETQYFGPGTRLLVL.

The J gene is TRBJ1-4, the V gene TRBV10-3; D is uncertain. V lost 0 bases and J lost 4, with 9 bases in between. This CDR3 spans 15 amino acids. CDR1 is ENHRY and CDR2 is SYGVKD in the germline V gene. CDR3 residues: CAISESRGVNEKLFF. CDR3 nucleotide sequence: TGTGCCATCAGTGAGTCTCGAGGAGTTAATGAAAAACTGTTTTTT.

This clone was picked up a small number of times. CDR3 loop: CASRSPGQTNYGYTF. In DNA form, the CDR3 reads TGTGCCAGCAGATCTCCCGGACAGACTAACTATGGCTACACCTTC. This chain connects TRBV6-5 to TRBJ1-2; D is perhaps TRBD1 (6 bases). CDR3 size: 15 residues. V lost 6 bases, J lost 0 bases, and 14 bases lay in between. The germline gives CDR1 MNHEY, CDR2 SVGAGI.

The chain recombines TRBV9 with TRBJ2-1, with 9 bases identical to TRBD2. The CDR3 has 14 amino acids. The germline CDR1 and CDR2 sequences are SGDLS and YYNGEE. After removal of 4 bases from V and 10 bases from J, the junction contained 9 bases not matched to a gene. The CDR3 sequence is CASSSAGLAGEQFF. The CDR3 nucleotides are TGTGCCAGCAGCTCAGCTGGGCTAGCGGGGGAGCAGTTCTTC.

This chain joins TRBV4-1 and TRBJ2-1, with a weak D call TRBD1 (5 bases). Germline-derived CDR1 and CDR2 are MGHRA and YSYEKL. There are 18 residues in the CDR3. The germline V and J ends were trimmed by 0 bases and 6 bases, with 21 bases remaining between them. The CDR3 DNA reads TGCGCCAGCAGCCAAGATCCCCCGGACATCCTAGGTTCCAATGAGCAGTTCTTC. Its translation is CASSQDPPDILGSNEQFF.

This clone came up once. The chain couples TRBV6-5 to TRBJ1-4; D is ambiguous. The V gene lost 0 bases and the J gene lost 7 bases, with 12 bases spanning the gap. Germline CDR1 MNHEY, CDR2 SVGAGI. The CDR3 consists of 15 residues. The CDR3 loop is CASSYSEATSEKLFF. In DNA form, the CDR3 reads TGTGCCAGCAGTTACTCGGAGGCGACCAGTGAAAAACTGTTTTTT.

The genes are TRBV11-2 and TRBJ2-7, with D possibly matching TRBD1 (5 bases). V lost 5 bases and J lost 2, with 13 bases in between. The CDR3 is 14 residues long. The germline gives CDR1 SGHAT, CDR2 FQNNGV. CDR3 residues: CASSTIPGPYEQYF. Written as DNA, the CDR3 is TGTGCCAGCAGCACCATACCAGGGCCCTACGAGCAGTACTTC.

V usage is TRBV21-1 and J usage is TRBJ2-7; whether TRBD2, the table's D call, matches the DNA was not checked. TRBV21-1 is assigned pseudogene status. This CDR3 is built from 12 residues. CDR3 amino acids: CARRKSGYEQYF. CDR3 nucleotides: TGTGCCAGGCGCAAAAGCGGCTACGAGCAGTACTTC.

There are a few counts of this clone. This chain connects TRBV18 to TRBJ2-5; D gene uncertain. CDR3 length: 12 amino acids. From germline, CDR1 is KGHSH and CDR2 LQKENI. V was cut by 2 bases and J by 2 bases, with 3 bases left in between. The CDR3 DNA reads as TGTGCCAGCTCACCAACACAAGAGACCCAGTACTTC. Encoded protein: CASSPTQETQYF. The full variable domain, rest sourced from reference TRBV18 and TRBJ2-5, is NAGVMQNPRHLVRRRGQEARLRCSPMKGHSHVYWYRQLPEEGLKFMVYLQKENIIDESGMPKERFSAEFPKEGPSILRIQQVVRGDSAAYFCASSPTQETQYFGPGTRLLVL.

The V gene is TRBV19, the J gene TRBJ1-1; a possible D gene is TRBD1 (5 bases). The CDR3 is 14 residues long. Germline values: CDR1 LNHDA, CDR2 SQIVND (reference sequence). Trimming cost V 3 bases and J 4 bases, with 12 bases left between them. The CDR3 region is CASSIPGLGTEAFF. The CDR3, as DNA: TGTGCCAGTAGTATTCCGGGGCTGGGCACTGAAGCTTTCTTT.

This chain links TRBV15 with TRBJ1-2, with unresolved D. CDR1 and CDR2 from the germline V gene are LNHNV and YYDKDF (reference sequence). The CDR3 runs to 15 residues. The ends were cut back, 0 bases at V and 4 bases at J, with 12 bases in the middle. CDR3 amino acids: CATSRDPHTSYGYTF. DNA of the CDR3: TGTGCCACCAGCAGAGATCCCCACACCAGCTATGGCTACACCTTC.

This clone came up a few times. This chain connects TRBV19 to TRBJ2-7, with D possibly TRBD1 on 5 matching bases. V lost 3 bases, J lost 7 bases, and 13 bases lay in between. The CDR3 sequence is 13 residues long. The V gene's germline CDR1 is LNHDA and CDR2 SQIVND (reference sequence). The CDR3 sequence is CASSIQGRREQYF. The CDR3 DNA is TGTGCCAGTAGTATCCAGGGTAGGCGTGAGCAGTACTTC.

V and J are TRBV28 and TRBJ2-7; either TRBD1 or TRBD2 may supply D (5 bases each). Deletions cut 3 bases from V and 6 bases from J, with 12 bases between. The CDR3 totals 13 residues. The germline V gene has CDR1 MDHEN and CDR2 SYDVKM. CDR3 DNA sequence: TGTGCCAGCAGTTTGGTAGCTGGGACCGAGCAGTACTTC. Translation gives CASSLVAGTEQYF. The full variable domain, in which reference TRBV28 and TRBJ2-7 provide the parts outside the CDR3, is DVKVTQSSRYLVKRTGEKVFLECVQDMDHENMFWYRQDPGLGLRLIYFSYDVKMKEKGDIPEGYSVSREKKERFSLILESASTNQTSMYLCASSLVAGTEQYFGPGTRLTVT.

CDR3 DNA: TGTGCCAGCAGCCCGACTAGCGGGTTCCAAGAGACCCAGTACTTC. This codes for CASSPTSGFQETQYF. The chain joins TRBV9 to TRBJ2-5; 10 bases align to TRBD2. This CDR3 is built from 15 residues. V shed 4 bases and J 1 base; nucleotides not matched to a gene: 4. The V gene's germline CDR1 is SGDLS and CDR2 YYNGEE.

The chain recombines TRBV14 with TRBJ2-7; D tentatively reads TRBD1 or TRBD2 (6 bases each). The V gene's germline CDR1 is SGHDN and CDR2 FVKESK. This CDR3 region has 14 residues. The germline V and J ends were trimmed by 4 bases and 2 bases, with 12 bases remaining between them. CDR3 sequence reads: CASSPVRGAYEQYF. CDR3 DNA: TGTGCCAGCAGCCCCGTGAGGGGGGCCTACGAGCAGTACTTC.

CDR3: CASSPRRVDEQYF. The CDR3 DNA is TGTGCCAGCAGTCCTCGGAGGGTAGACGAGCAGTACTTC. This chain uses TRBV2 with TRBJ2-7, with D maybe TRBD2 (6 bases). This CDR3 contains 13 residues. Germline V lookup: CDR1 SNHLY, CDR2 FYNNEI. V was cut by 5 bases and J by 5 bases, with 13 bases left in between.

The V call is TRBV18, the J call TRBJ2-7; D is tentatively TRBD1 or TRBD2 (5 bases each). CDR3 size: 15 residues. Germline V lookup: CDR1 KGHSH, CDR2 LQKENI. V lost 6 bases to trimming and J lost 0 bases, with 15 bases between them. The CDR3 is CASSTWGISSYEQYF. CDR3 DNA sequence: TGTGCCAGCTCGACGTGGGGGATTAGCTCCTACGAGCAGTACTTC. The full variable domain, in which reference TRBV18 and TRBJ2-7 provide the parts outside the CDR3, is NAGVMQNPRHLVRRRGQEARLRCSPMKGHSHVYWYRQLPEEGLKFMVYLQKENIIDESGMPKERFSAEFPKEGPSILRIQQVVRGDSAAYFCASSTWGISSYEQYFGPGTRLTVT.

The J gene is TRBJ2-7, the V gene TRBV4-1, with D possibly being TRBD2 (6 bases). The germline V and J ends were trimmed by 1 base and 6 bases, with 16 bases remaining between them. The CDR3 totals 15 residues. Per the germline V gene, CDR1 is MGHRA and CDR2 is YSYEKL. This CDR3 is CASSQADKWGGEQYF. CDR3 DNA sequence: TGCGCCAGCAGCCAAGCCGATAAATGGGGAGGCGAGCAGTACTTC.

This clone appeared a single time. The V call is TRBV7-9, the J call TRBJ2-7; D remains ambiguous. Germline V CDR1 and CDR2: SEHNR, FQNEAQ (reference sequence). V was clipped by 5 bases and J by 0 bases, with 5 bases between them. The CDR3 loop spans 12 amino acids. Here the CDR3 DNA reads TGTGCCAGCAGCCTGAACTCCTACGAGCAGTACTTC. It yields the protein CASSLNSYEQYF.

The chain carries TRBV5-1 and TRBJ2-1; D perhaps matches TRBD2 (5 bases). The CDR3 has 13 amino acids. In germline, CDR1 is SGHRS, CDR2 YFSETQ. The ends were cut back, 4 bases at V and 4 bases at J, with 9 bases in the middle. The CDR3 DNA reads as TGCGCCAGCAGCCTGGACTCTTACAATGAGCAGTTCTTC. Translation: CASSLDSYNEQFF. The full variable domain, with the rest looked up from reference TRBV5-1 and TRBJ2-1, is KAGVTQTPRYLIKTRGQQVTLSCSPISGHRSVSWYQQTPGQGLQFLFEYFSETQRNKGNFPGRFSGRQFSNSRSEMNVSTLELGDSALYLCASSLDSYNEQFFGPGTRLTVL.

The chain links TRBV28 to TRBJ1-4; D unresolved. V gave up 4 bases and J gave up 0 bases, with 9 bases separating them. The CDR3 consists of 15 residues. Looked up from germline, CDR1 is MDHEN and CDR2 is SYDVKM. The CDR3 DNA follows: TGTGCCAGCAGTTCCGACGCTACAACTAATGAAAAACTGTTTTTT. It is translated as CASSSDATTNEKLFF. Looking up the rest from reference TRBV28 and TRBJ1-4 gives the full variable domain: DVKVTQSSRYLVKRTGEKVFLECVQDMDHENMFWYRQDPGLGLRLIYFSYDVKMKEKGDIPEGYSVSREKKERFSLILESASTNQTSMYLCASSSDATTNEKLFFGSGTQLSVL.

This chain joins TRBV5-5 and TRBJ2-1; D not certain. This CDR3 contains 15 residues. Germline V gives CDR1 SGHKS, CDR2 YYEKEE (reference sequence). V lost 4 bases to trimming and J lost 4 bases, with 15 bases between them. The CDR3 is CASSRARVTYNEQFF. The CDR3 bases are TGTGCCAGCAGCCGGGCTAGGGTAACTTACAATGAGCAGTTCTTC.

The chain is built from TRBV5-6 and TRBJ1-1, with D possibly TRBD1 on 5 matching bases. CDR3 length: 15 amino acids. The ends were cut back, 4 bases at V and 0 bases at J, with 13 bases in the middle. Germline V gene sequence: CDR1 SGHDT, CDR2 YYEEEE. The CDR3 DNA reads TGTGCCAGCAGCCCCTGGGGGAGGATGAACACTGAAGCTTTCTTT. Translating it yields CASSPWGRMNTEAFF.